Listed below are T cell receptor beta chains from one sample, sequenced in a study of tumor-infiltrating lymphocytes in oesophageal squamous cell carcinoma. Each CDR3 protein is one row after TCRdb ran MiXCR on the PCR reads. The sample yields approximately 12,000 distinct CDR3 sequences, approximately 47% seen once. The sample was normal esophageal tissue next to the tumor. These receptor sequences come from a male donor with esophageal squamous cell carcinoma. The CDR3 runs from the conserved cysteine through the conserved F or W. Each record gives: D gene, V gene, J gene, clone size, CDR3 DNA, CDR3 protein. The D gene is left open where the match is weak. Expanded clones get a size class; other rows say once, few or many, or leave the size out.

>TRBD1|TRBV7-3|TRBJ2-1|medium-sized
TGTGCCAGCAGCCGATCGACAGGGGGCTTTGGGAGTGAGCAGTTCTTC
CASSRSTGGFGSEQFF
>-|TRBV29-1|TRBJ1-1|many
TGCAGCGCACAAGAGGACGGGAAAGCTTTCTTT
CSAQEDGKAFF
>-|TRBV7-6|TRBJ2-3|few
TGTGCCAGCAGCTTAGAGAGCAGGGTAGGCACAGATACGCAGTATTTT
CASSLESRVGTDTQYF
>-|TRBV12-3/TRBV12-4|TRBJ2-6|-
TGTGCCAGCACTCCTGCCTCTGGGGCCAACGTCCTGACTTTC
CASTPASGANVLTF
>-|TRBV7-6|TRBJ2-1|-
TGTGCCAGCAGCTTAGTATGGAGCTCCTACAATGAGCAGTTCTTC
CASSLVWSSYNEQFF
>-|TRBV27|TRBJ1-1|-
TGTGCCAGCAGTTTGAAGATGAACACTGGAGCTTTCTTT
CASSLKMNTGAFF
>TRBD2|TRBV7-6|TRBJ2-1|-
TGTGCCAGCAGCTCTAGCGGCCTCGGGACTAGCGGGAGAAATGAGCAGTTCTTC
CASSSSGLGTSGRNEQFF
>TRBD2|TRBV7-2|TRBJ2-7|few
TGTGCCAGCAGCTTAGGTAGCGGGGCCTACTACGAGCAGTACTTC
CASSLGSGAYYEQYF
>-|TRBV7-2|TRBJ2-5|-
TGTGCCAGCAGCTTACGGAGGGTAGGACGGGAGACCCAGTACTTC
CASSLRRVGRETQYF
>TRBD2|TRBV7-3|TRBJ2-1|-
TGTGCCAGCAGGTTAGCGGGGTCCACCTACAATGAGCAGTTCTTC
CASRLAGSTYNEQFF
>-|TRBV12-3/TRBV12-4|TRBJ2-5|-
TGTGCCAGCAGTTCCCAAGAGACCCAGTACTTC
CASSSQETQYF
>TRBD2|TRBV28|TRBJ2-7|many
TGTGCCAGCACCCCCGGGGGGGGACACGAGCAGTACTTC
CASTPGGGHEQYF
>TRBD1|TRBV6-1|TRBJ1-5|many
TGTGCCAGCAGTCGGACAGGGGGTAATCAGCCCCAGCATTTT
CASSRTGGNQPQHF
>-|TRBV7-8|TRBJ1-2|large
TGTGCCAGCAGCTTAGTGCCCGGTTCTAACTATGGCTACACCTTC
CASSLVPGSNYGYTF
>-|TRBV7-8|TRBJ2-3|medium-sized
TGTGCCAGCAGCTTAGAGATGGGGGGGTGGGGGCCAGATACGCAGTATTTT
CASSLEMGGWGPDTQYF
>TRBD2|TRBV19|TRBJ2-3|many
TGTGCCAGTAGTAGGACTAGCGGGGCCGGGGATACGCAGTATTTT
CASSRTSGAGDTQYF
>-|TRBV7-7|TRBJ2-5|large
TGTGCTAGCAGCACCCGAACAGAAGAGACCCAGTACTTC
CASSTRTEETQYF
>-|TRBV7-2|TRBJ1-1|-
TGTGCCAGCAGCTTAGCGATCGCCGGGGAGCTGTATTTT
CASSLAIAGELYF
>TRBD1|TRBV7-6|TRBJ2-5|few
TGTGCTAGCAGCCCGTTACAGGGGGCAGGGGGGACCCAGTACTTC
CASSPLQGAGGTQYF
>-|TRBV7-9|TRBJ1-2|large
TGTGCCAGCAGCTTAGCCCCCCTGAATCCCTATGGCTACACCTTC
CASSLAPLNPYGYTF
>TRBD2|TRBV5-4|TRBJ2-7|-
TGTGCCAGCAGCTTGGCCCGGGGGGGGGCGACCGAGCAGTACTTC
CASSLARGGATEQYF
>TRBD2|TRBV6-1|TRBJ2-7|-
TGTGCCAGCAGGGCGCGAGCGACTAGCGGGATCTACGAGCAGTACTTC
CASRARATSGIYEQYF
>-|TRBV7-7|TRBJ2-1|-
TGTGCTAGCAGCCCCGGGCAGTACAATGAGCAGTTCTTC
CASSPGQYNEQFF
>TRBD2|TRBV7-6|TRBJ2-5|-
TGTGCCAGCAGCCCCCTAGCGGGAGAGGTCCGGGAAGAGACCCAGTACTTC
CASSPLAGEVREETQYF
>-|TRBV6-1|TRBJ1-2|medium-sized
TGTGCCAGCAGTCCGGGCTATGGCTACACCTTC
CASSPGYGYTF
>-|TRBV9|TRBJ2-7|-
TGTGCCAGCAGCGTAGCAAGGGGACCAAGCTCCTACGAGCAGTACTTC
CASSVARGPSSYEQYF
>TRBD1|TRBV7-8|TRBJ2-1|-
TGTGCCAGCAGCTCCAGTTGGGGACAGGAAAACAATGAGCAGTTCTTC
CASSSSWGQENNEQFF
>TRBD1|TRBV18|TRBJ1-5|-
TGTGCCAGCTCACCAGGGGACAGGGGTCAGCCCCAGCATTTT
CASSPGDRGQPQHF
>TRBD1|TRBV7-8|TRBJ2-5|-
TGTGCCAGCAGCTTCGACAGGGCTTTTGCGGAGACCCAGTACTTC
CASSFDRAFAETQYF
>-|TRBV5-1|TRBJ1-3|-
TGCGCCAGCAGCTTGGTAGGGGCCCACTCTGGAAACACCATATATTTT
CASSLVGAHSGNTIYF
>TRBD1|TRBV7-3|TRBJ1-2|-
TGTGCCAGCAGCTTATCAGGGGGCTATGGCTACACCTTC
CASSLSGGYGYTF
>TRBD1|TRBV12-3/TRBV12-4|TRBJ2-6|-
TGTGCCAGCAGTTTGACAGGGGGCGACTCTGGGGCCAACGTCCTGACTTTC
CASSLTGGDSGANVLTF
>-|TRBV6-1|TRBJ2-7|medium-sized
TGTGCCTCCTCCACACTCACCTACGAGCAGTACTTC
CASSTLTYEQYF
>TRBD2|TRBV7-8|TRBJ2-2|-
TGTGCCAGCAGCCAATTAAGGGAGGGCCGGGCCGGGGAGCTGTTTTTT
CASSQLREGRAGELFF
>-|TRBV5-8|TRBJ2-1|-
TGTGCCAGCAGCCTTGGGGAGCCATTTCTCAGAGGTTACGAGCAGTTCTTC
CASSLGEPFLRGYEQFF
>TRBD2|TRBV6-2/TRBV6-3|TRBJ2-1|-
TGTGCCAGCAGCACTCCTAGCGGAAGATCCTACAATGAGCAGTTCTTC
CASSTPSGRSYNEQFF
>-|TRBV27|TRBJ2-7|many
TGTGCCAGCAGTTCCGGGGGAGCTAAATACGAGCAGTACTTC
CASSSGGAKYEQYF
>-|TRBV7-9|TRBJ2-5|large
TGTGCCAGCAGCTTAGGGGTCCAAGAGACCCAGTACTTC
CASSLGVQETQYF
>-|TRBV7-6|TRBJ2-7|large
TGTGCCAGCAGCCCCGGTGGCGAGCAGTACTTC
CASSPGGEQYF
>TRBD2|TRBV7-2|TRBJ2-2|-
TGTGCCAGCAGCTTACGGACTAGCGGTACGGCCGGGGAGCTGTTTTTT
CASSLRTSGTAGELFF
>-|TRBV10-3|TRBJ1-2|-
TGTGCCATCAGGGCGGAAGGCGGCTATGGCTACACCTTC
CAIRAEGGYGYTF
>-|TRBV7-2|TRBJ2-1|-
TGTGCCAGCAGCAAATGGCAGGGGACAAGCTCCTACAATGAGCAGTTCTTC
CASSKWQGTSSYNEQFF
>-|TRBV7-6|TRBJ2-6|once
TGTGCCAGCAGCTTATTGGCGCCCCTGAGCTCTGGGGCCAACGTCCTGACTTTC
CASSLLAPLSSGANVLTF
>-|TRBV5-1|TRBJ2-3|many
TGCGCCAGCAAACAGCGGATCAGCACAGATACGCAGTATTTT
CASKQRISTDTQYF
>TRBD2|TRBV4-2|TRBJ2-1|-
TGTGCCAGCAGCCCCCTGGGGGGGGACTACAATGAGCAGTTCTTC
CASSPLGGDYNEQFF
>-|TRBV5-5|TRBJ1-2|many
TGTGCCAGCAGCTTGGAGGCAGATAACTATGGCTACACCTTC
CASSLEADNYGYTF
>-|TRBV9|TRBJ2-7|-
TGTGCCAGCAGCGTAGGCGACAGGTACAATGAGCAGTACTTC
CASSVGDRYNEQYF
>TRBD2|TRBV5-4|TRBJ2-3|many
TGTGCCAGCAGCTTCCAGAATAGCGGGGGTACGCAGTATTTT
CASSFQNSGGTQYF